A selection of T cell receptor beta chains follows, all from one sample in a study of cytomegalovirus exposure and HLA in healthy donors. Repertoires were generated with immunoSEQ multiplex PCR, while TCRdb's copy carries only in-frame clones and drops some. Seen here are roughly 77,000 clones, roughly 94% observed once, and the top ten hold 0.69%. Material: PBMCs. The receptors were gathered from a young woman in good health and CMV-seronegative. Each CDR3 is given with its conserved first and last residue. The D gene is left open where the match is weak. Some rows mark clone size as missing; the rest say once, few, many or name a class of expanded clone.

TRBV9,NA,TRBJ2-3,TRBD1,CASSVVGTGGGSDTQYF,TGTGCCAGCAGCGTAGTTGGGACAGGGGGCGGCTCAGATACGCAGTATTTT
TRBV7-2,NA,TRBJ2-5,NA,CASSLGSGPGWETQYF,TGTGCCAGCAGCTTAGGTAGCGGTCCCGGGTGGGAGACCCAGTACTTC
TRBV4-3,NA,TRBJ2-2,NA,CASSQGRNVPGELFF,TGCGCCAGCAGCCAAGGCAGAAACGTCCCCGGGGAGCTGTTTTTT
TRBV6-6,once,TRBJ1-2,NA,CASSQDSGLNYGYTF,TGTGCCAGCAGTCAGGACTCCGGGCTTAACTATGGCTACACCTTC
TRBV5-6,NA,TRBJ2-5,TRBD2,CASSLPTREDQYF,TGTGCCAGCAGCTTACCGACCCGGGAGGACCAGTACTTC
TRBV27,NA,TRBJ1-4,TRBD1,CASSLYIPGQGNEKLFF,TGTGCCAGCAGTTTATACATACCGGGACAGGGGAATGAAAAACTGTTTTTT
TRBV7-2,NA,TRBJ2-7,TRBD2,CASSPDIAGPPYEQYF,TGTGCCAGCAGTCCTGACATAGCGGGTCCTCCCTACGAGCAGTACTTC
TRBV5-1,NA,TRBJ1-1,NA,CASSGGRTEAFF,TGCGCCAGCAGCGGGGGGAGAACTGAAGCTTTCTTT
TRBV7-8,NA,TRBJ1-5,NA,CASSLAGGASRQPQHF,TGTGCCAGCAGCTTGGCTGGGGGCGCTTCTCGGCAGCCCCAGCATTTT
TRBV7-2,once,TRBJ1-6,NA,CASSLGGANSPLHF,TGTGCCAGCAGCTTAGGGGGAGCTAATTCACCCCTCCACTTT
TRBV5-6,NA,TRBJ2-7,NA,CASSLPFEEGALAYEQYF,TGTGCCAGCAGCCTCCCCTTCGAGGAAGGGGCTTTGGCTTACGAGCAGTACTTC
TRBV6-5,NA,TRBJ1-1,NA,CASKTPRVPEAFF,TGTGCCAGCAAGACACCCAGGGTTCCTGAAGCTTTCTTT
TRBV7-6,NA,TRBJ1-1,NA,CASSSQVPGRNTEAFF,TGTGCCAGCAGCTCGCAAGTACCCGGGAGAAACACTGAAGCTTTCTTT
TRBV7-6,NA,TRBJ2-1,TRBD2,CASSLERGGAYNEQFF,TGTGCCAGCAGCTTAGAGCGGGGGGGCGCCTACAATGAGCAGTTCTTC
TRBV7-2,NA,TRBJ1-3,NA,CASSLEVLPQGRSGNTIYF,TGTGCCAGCAGCTTAGAGGTCCTCCCACAGGGTCGCTCTGGAAACACCATATATTTT
TRBV4-3,NA,TRBJ1-2,TRBD1,CASSQPIPGQGMVGYTF,TGCGCCAGCAGCCAACCCATCCCGGGACAGGGGATGGTTGGCTACACCTTC
TRBV5-1,NA,TRBJ2-2,TRBD2,CASRPPGGTGELFF,TGCGCCAGCAGACCTCCGGGGGGCACCGGGGAGCTGTTTTTT
TRBV28,NA,TRBJ2-6,TRBD1,CASSLTGGLTGGANVLTF,TGTGCCAGCAGTTTAACAGGGGGGCTTACTGGGGGGGCCAACGTCCTGACTTTC
TRBV7-2,NA,TRBJ1-1,NA,CASSSKGGRTGMQGKAFF,TGTGCCAGCAGCTCAAAGGGTGGACGAACAGGTATGCAGGGGAAAGCTTTCTTT
TRBV6-6,NA,TRBJ1-1,TRBD1,CASRGQAEAFF,TGTGCCAGCAGGGGACAGGCTGAAGCTTTCTTT
TRBV7-2,NA,TRBJ1-5,NA,CASSLYHQGSQPQHF,TGTGCCAGCAGCTTGTACCACCAGGGAAGTCAGCCCCAGCATTTT
TRBV18,NA,TRBJ1-2,TRBD1,CASSATGENYGYTF,TGTGCCAGCTCAGCGACAGGGGAGAACTATGGCTACACCTTC
TRBV5-1,NA,TRBJ2-3,TRBD2,CASRLMGLAGTDTQYF,TGCGCCAGCAGACTTATGGGACTAGCGGGCACAGATACGCAGTATTTT
TRBV5-4,NA,TRBJ1-2,NA,CASSNQVAGPYYGYTF,TGTGCCAGCTCGAACCAAGTGGCAGGGCCCTACTATGGCTACACCTTC
TRBV5-4,NA,TRBJ1-3,NA,CASSSWSSSSGNTIYF,TGTGCCAGCAGCTCTTGGTCGTCCAGCTCTGGAAACACCATATATTTT
TRBV6-5,NA,TRBJ1-1,NA,CASTYRTGSNTEAFF,TGTGCCAGCACCTATCGAACAGGGTCGAACACTGAAGCTTTCTTT
TRBV6-5,NA,TRBJ1-2,NA,CASRTHFRVGGYTF,TGTGCCAGCAGAACACATTTCAGGGTAGGCGGCTACACCTTC
TRBV28,NA,TRBJ1-1,NA,CASSWGGTMNTEAFF,TGTGCCAGCAGTTGGGGGGGGACGATGAACACTGAAGCTTTCTTT
TRBV9,NA,TRBJ1-1,TRBD1,CASSTSGTGRGEAFF,TGTGCCAGCAGCACCTCCGGGACAGGGAGGGGTGAAGCTTTCTTT
TRBV19,NA,TRBJ2-7,TRBD2,CASSSPGTSHYEQYF,TGTGCCAGTAGTTCCCCCGGGACTAGTCACTACGAGCAGTACTTC
TRBV7-8,NA,TRBJ2-5,NA,CASSFSAYEEQETQYF,TGTGCCAGCAGCTTCTCTGCGTATGAGGAACAAGAGACCCAGTACTTC
TRBV19,NA,TRBJ1-4,TRBD1,CASSRPGQVNEKLFF,TGTGCCAGTAGTCGCCCGGGACAGGTCAATGAAAAACTGTTTTTT
TRBV19,NA,TRBJ2-1,TRBD2,CASSNSGSHNEQFF,TGTGCCAGTAGTAATAGCGGGAGCCACAATGAGCAGTTCTTC
TRBV28,NA,TRBJ2-5,NA,CASSPRGKGETQYF,TGTGCCAGCAGTCCCCGGGGGAAGGGTGAGACCCAGTACTTC
TRBV7-2,once,TRBJ2-7,NA,CASSLTYEQYF,TGTGCCAGCAGCCTAACTTACGAGCAGTACTTC
TRBV5-4,NA,TRBJ2-7,TRBD2,CASSPPLAGGANEQYF,TGTGCCAGCAGCCCGCCCCTAGCGGGAGGGGCCAACGAGCAGTACTTC
TRBV7-9,once,TRBJ2-2,NA,CARGGSANTGELFF,TGTGCCAGGGGAGGCAGCGCGAACACCGGGGAGCTGTTTTTT
TRBV12-5,NA,TRBJ2-2,NA,CASGLGQNTGELFF,TGTGCTAGTGGTTTGGGACAAAACACCGGGGAGCTGTTTTTT
TRBV5-1,NA,TRBJ1-6,NA,CASSLDYRQGHNNSPLHF,TGCGCCAGCAGCTTGGATTACCGGCAGGGACACAATAATTCACCCCTCCACTTT